This T cell receptor beta chain was captured by sequencing in a study of blood T cells in healthy people across ages. For the study at large: Capture by template switching was about one barcoded beta molecule per two T cells.

The germline CDR1 and CDR2 sequences are PRHDT and FYEKMQ (reference sequence). V was shortened by 5 bases and J by 3 bases, with 14 bases between the two germline ends. This CDR3 comprises 14 residues. Alongside a J-beta primer mix, a sample-barcoded 5' primer served in a second PCR lasting about 6 to 12 cycles. Tags on each cDNA molecule came from a template-switch adaptor with 12 random nucleotides. Every individual sample yielded 2.5 million or more paired-end reads (each containing CDR3). TCRdb recomputed calls from the 5' RACE reads with MiXCR, one row per CDR3 protein. The data show a few hundred thousand distinct CDR3 sequences, about 52% seen once. A remark on this clonotype: Its antigen remains unidentified.

Study-wide findings and caveats: What prevented conclusive comparison of naive and antigen-experienced cells was that PBMCs were unsorted.

The clonotype originates from a man between 60 and 75 years old in good health. J is TRBJ2-7 and V is TRBV13; D uncertain. Input material: blood. DNA for the CDR3: TGTGCCAGCAGCGACAAACCCTTAGACTACGAGCAGTACTTC. Its protein product is CASSDKPLDYEQYF. The variable domain in full, completed from reference TRBV13 and TRBJ2-7, reads AAGVIQSPRHLIKEKRETATLKCYPIPRHDTVYWYQQGPGQDPQFLISFYEKMQSDKGSIPDRFSAQQFSDYHSELNMSSLELGDSALYFCASSDKPLDYEQYFGPGTRLTVT.